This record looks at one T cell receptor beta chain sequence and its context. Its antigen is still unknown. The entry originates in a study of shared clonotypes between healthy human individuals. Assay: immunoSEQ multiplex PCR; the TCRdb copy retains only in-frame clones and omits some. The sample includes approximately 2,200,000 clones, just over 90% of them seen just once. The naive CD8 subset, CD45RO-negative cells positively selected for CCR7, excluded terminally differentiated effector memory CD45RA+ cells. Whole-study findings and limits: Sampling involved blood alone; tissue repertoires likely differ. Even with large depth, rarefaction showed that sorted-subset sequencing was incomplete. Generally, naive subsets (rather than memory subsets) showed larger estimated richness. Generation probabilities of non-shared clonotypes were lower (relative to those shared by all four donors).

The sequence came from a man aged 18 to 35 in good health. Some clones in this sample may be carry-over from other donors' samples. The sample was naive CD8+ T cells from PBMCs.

CDR3 sequence reads: CASQSGDKGTEAFF. CDR3 bases: TGTGCCAGTCAGTCTGGGGACAAGGGCACTGAAGCTTTCTTT. The chain couples TRBV28 to TRBJ1-1; D is possibly TRBD1 (6 bases). The CDR3 sequence is 14 residues long. With 9 bases removed from V and 4 bases from J, the gap between germline ends came to 18 bases. Germline CDR1 is MDHEN and CDR2 is SYDVKM.